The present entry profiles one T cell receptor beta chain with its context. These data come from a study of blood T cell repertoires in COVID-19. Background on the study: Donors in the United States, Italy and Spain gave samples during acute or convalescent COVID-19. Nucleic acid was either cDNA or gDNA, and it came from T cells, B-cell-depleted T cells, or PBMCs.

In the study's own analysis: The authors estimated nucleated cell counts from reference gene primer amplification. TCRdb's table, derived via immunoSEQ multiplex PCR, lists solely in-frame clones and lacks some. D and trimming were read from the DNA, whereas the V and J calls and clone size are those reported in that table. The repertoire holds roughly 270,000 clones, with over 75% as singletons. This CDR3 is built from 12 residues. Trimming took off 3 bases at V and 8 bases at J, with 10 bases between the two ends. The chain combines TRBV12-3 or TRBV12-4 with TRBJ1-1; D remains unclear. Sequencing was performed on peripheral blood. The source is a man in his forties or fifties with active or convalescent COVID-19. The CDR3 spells CASSLWQAEAFF. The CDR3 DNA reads TGTGCCAGCAGTTTGTGGCAGGCAGAAGCTTTCTTT.